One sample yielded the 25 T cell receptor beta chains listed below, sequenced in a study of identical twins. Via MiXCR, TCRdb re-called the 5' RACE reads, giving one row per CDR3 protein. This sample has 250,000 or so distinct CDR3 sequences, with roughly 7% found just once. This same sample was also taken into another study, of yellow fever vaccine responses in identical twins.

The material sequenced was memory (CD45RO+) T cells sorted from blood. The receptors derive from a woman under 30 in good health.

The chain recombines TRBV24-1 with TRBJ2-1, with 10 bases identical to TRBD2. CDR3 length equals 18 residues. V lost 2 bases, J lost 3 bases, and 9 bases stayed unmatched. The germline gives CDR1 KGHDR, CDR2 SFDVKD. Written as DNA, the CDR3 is TGTGCCACCAGTGATTCTAGCGGGAGTGGGGGCTTCTACAATGAGCAGTTCTTC. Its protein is CATSDSSGSGGFYNEQFF.

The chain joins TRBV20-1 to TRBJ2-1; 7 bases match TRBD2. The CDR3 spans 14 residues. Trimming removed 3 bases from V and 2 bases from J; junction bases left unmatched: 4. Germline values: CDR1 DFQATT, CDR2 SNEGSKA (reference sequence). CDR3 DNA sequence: TGCAGTGCTAGGGGAGGGCTTACCTACAATGAGCAGTTCTTC. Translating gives CSARGGLTYNEQFF.

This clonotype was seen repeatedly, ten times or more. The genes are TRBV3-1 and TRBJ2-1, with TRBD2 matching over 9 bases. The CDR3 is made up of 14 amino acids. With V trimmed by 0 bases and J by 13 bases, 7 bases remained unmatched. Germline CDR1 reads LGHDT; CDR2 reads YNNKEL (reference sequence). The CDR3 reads CASSQDGGGRAQFF. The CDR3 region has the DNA TGTGCCAGCAGCCAAGACGGGGGCGGGAGGGCCCAGTTCTTC.

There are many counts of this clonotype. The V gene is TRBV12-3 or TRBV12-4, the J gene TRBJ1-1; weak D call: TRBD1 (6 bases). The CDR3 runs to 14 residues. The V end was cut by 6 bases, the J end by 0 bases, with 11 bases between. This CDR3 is CASRAGHLNTEAFF. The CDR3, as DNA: TGTGCCAGCAGGGCGGGACACCTGAACACTGAAGCTTTCTTT.

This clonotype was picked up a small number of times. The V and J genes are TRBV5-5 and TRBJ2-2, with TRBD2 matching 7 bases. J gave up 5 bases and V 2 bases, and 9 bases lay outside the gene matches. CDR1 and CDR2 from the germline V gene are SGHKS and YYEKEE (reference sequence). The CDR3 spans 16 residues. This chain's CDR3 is CASSLDPYGGTGELFF. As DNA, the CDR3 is TGTGCCAGCAGCTTAGACCCCTACGGGGGGACCGGGGAGCTGTTTTTT.

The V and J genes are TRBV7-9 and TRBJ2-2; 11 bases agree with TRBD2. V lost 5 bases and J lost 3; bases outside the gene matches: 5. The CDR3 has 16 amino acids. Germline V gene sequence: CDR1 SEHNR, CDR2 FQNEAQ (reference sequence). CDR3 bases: TGTGCCAGCAGCCATACTAGCGGGAGTTACACCGGGGAGCTGTTTTTT. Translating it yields CASSHTSGSYTGELFF.

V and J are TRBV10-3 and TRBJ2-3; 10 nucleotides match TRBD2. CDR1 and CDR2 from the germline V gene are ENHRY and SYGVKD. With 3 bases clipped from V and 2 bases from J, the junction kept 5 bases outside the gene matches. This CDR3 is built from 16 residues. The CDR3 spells CAISETSGDLTDTQYF. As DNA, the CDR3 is TGTGCCATCAGTGAAACTAGCGGGGATCTCACAGATACGCAGTATTTT.

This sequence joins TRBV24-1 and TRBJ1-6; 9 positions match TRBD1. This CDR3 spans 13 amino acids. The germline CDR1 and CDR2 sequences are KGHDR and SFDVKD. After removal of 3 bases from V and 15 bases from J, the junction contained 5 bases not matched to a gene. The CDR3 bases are TGTGCCACCAGTGATCAACAGGGGGCGCTCCTCCACTTT. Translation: CATSDQQGALLHF.

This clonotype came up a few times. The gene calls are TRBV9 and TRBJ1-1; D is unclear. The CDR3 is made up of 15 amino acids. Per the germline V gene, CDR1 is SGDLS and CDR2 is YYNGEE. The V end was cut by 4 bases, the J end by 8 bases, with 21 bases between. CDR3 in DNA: TGTGCCAGCAGCACAGTAGGAGGCCTTCGTCCGGAAGCTTTCTTT. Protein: CASSTVGGLRPEAFF.

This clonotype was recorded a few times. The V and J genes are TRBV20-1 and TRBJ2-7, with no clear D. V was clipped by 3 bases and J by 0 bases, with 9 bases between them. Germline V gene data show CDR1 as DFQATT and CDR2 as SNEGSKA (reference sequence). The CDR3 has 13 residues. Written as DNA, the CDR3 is TGCAGTGCTAGCATGACATCCTCCTACGAGCAGTACGTC. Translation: CSASMTSSYEQYV.

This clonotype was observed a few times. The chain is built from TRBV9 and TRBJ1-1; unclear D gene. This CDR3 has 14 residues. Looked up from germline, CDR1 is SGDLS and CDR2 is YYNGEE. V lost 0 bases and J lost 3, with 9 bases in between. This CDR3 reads CASSVATRDTEAFF. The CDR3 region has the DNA TGTGCCAGCAGCGTAGCTACTCGGGACACTGAAGCTTTCTTT.

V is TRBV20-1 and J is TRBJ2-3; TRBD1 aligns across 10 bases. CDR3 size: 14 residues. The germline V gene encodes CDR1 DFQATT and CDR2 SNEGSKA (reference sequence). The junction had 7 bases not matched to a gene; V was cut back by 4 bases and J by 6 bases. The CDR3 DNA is TGCAGTGCTACCGGGACAGGGGAAGCGGATACGCAGTATTTT. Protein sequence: CSATGTGEADTQYF.

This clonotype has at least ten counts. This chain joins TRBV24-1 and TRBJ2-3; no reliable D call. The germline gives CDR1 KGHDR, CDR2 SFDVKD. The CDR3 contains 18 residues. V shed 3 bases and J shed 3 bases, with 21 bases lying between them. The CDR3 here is CATSDAPSRSWATDTQYF. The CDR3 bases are TGTGCCACCAGTGATGCCCCCTCCAGATCATGGGCGACAGATACGCAGTATTTT.

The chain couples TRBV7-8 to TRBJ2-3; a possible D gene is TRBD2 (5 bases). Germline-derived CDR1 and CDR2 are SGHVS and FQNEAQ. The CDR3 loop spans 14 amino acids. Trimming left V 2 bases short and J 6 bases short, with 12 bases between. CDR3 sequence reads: CASSLLDWEDTQYF. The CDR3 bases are TGTGCCAGCAGCTTACTAGACTGGGAGGATACGCAGTATTTT.

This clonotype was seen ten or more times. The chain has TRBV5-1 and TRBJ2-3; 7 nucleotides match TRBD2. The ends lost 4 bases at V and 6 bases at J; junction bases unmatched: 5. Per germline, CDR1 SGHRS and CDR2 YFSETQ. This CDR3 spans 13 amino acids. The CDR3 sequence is CASSTILADTQYF. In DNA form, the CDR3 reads TGCGCCAGCAGCACAATACTAGCGGATACGCAGTATTTT.

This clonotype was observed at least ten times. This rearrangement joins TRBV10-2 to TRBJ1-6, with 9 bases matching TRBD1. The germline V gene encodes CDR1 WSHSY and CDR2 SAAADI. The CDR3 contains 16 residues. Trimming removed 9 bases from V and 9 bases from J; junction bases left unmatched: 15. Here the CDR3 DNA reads TGCGCCAGTTGGAGGACTGCGGGACAGGGTTTTTCACCCCTCCACTTT. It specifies CASWRTAGQGFSPLHF.

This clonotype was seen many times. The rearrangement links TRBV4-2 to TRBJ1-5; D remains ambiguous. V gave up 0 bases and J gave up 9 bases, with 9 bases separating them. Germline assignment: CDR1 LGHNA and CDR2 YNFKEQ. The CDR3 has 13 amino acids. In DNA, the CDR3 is TGTGCCAGCAGCCAAGATGGAGCGCGGCCCCAGCATTTT. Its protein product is CASSQDGARPQHF.

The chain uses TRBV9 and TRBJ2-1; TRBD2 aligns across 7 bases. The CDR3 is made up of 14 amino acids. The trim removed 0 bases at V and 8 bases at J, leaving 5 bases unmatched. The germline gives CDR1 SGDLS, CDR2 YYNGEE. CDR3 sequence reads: CASSVEVGGDEQFF. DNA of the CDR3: TGTGCCAGCAGCGTAGAGGTGGGAGGGGATGAGCAGTTCTTC.

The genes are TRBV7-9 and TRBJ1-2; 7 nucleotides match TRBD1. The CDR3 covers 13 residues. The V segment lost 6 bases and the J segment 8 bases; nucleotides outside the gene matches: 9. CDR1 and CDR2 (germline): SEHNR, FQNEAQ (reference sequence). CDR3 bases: TGTGCCAGCAGGCCTCAGGGGGGTGGAGGCTACACCTTC. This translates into CASRPQGGGGYTF.

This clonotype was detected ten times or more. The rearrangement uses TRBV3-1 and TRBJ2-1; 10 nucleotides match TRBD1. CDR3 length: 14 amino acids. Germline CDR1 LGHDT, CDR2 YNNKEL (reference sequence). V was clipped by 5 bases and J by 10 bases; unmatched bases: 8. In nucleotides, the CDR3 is TGTGCCAGCAGCTTCCGGGACAGGGGAGGGGAGCAGTTCTTC. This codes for CASSFRDRGGEQFF.

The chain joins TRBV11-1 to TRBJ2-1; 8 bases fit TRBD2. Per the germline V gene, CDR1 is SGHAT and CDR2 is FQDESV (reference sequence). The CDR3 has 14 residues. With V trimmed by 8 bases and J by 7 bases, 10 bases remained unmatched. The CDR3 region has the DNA TGTGCCAGCTCCGGGGGGGGCGTAGTGAATGAGCAGTTCTTC. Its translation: CASSGGGVVNEQFF. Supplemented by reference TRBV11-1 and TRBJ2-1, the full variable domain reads EAEVAQSPRYKITEKSQAVAFWCDPISGHATLYWYRQILGQGPELLVQFQDESVVDDSQLPKDRFSAERLKGVDSTLKIQPAELGDSAMYLCASSGGGVVNEQFFGPGTRLTVL.

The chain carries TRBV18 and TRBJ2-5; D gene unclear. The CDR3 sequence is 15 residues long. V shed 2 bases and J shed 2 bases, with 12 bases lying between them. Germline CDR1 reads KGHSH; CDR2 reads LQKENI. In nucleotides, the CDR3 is TGTGCCAGCTCACCATCGGGCGCCGGGCAAGAGACCCAGTACTTC. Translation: CASSPSGAGQETQYF.

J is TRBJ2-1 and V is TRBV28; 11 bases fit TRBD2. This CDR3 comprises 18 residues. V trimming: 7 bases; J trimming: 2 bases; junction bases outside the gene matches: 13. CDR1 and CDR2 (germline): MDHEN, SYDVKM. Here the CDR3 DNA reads TGTGCCAGCATGGCTTTATCCACACTAGCGGGGGCCTACAATGAGCAGTTCTTC. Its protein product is CASMALSTLAGAYNEQFF. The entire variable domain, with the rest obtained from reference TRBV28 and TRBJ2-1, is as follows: DVKVTQSSRYLVKRTGEKVFLECVQDMDHENMFWYRQDPGLGLRLIYFSYDVKMKEKGDIPEGYSVSREKKERFSLILESASTNQTSMYLCASMALSTLAGAYNEQFFGPGTRLTVL.

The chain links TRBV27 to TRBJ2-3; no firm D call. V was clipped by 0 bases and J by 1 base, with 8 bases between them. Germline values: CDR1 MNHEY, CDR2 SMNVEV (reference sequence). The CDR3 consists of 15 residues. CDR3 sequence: CASSLSWARTDTQYF. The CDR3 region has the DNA TGTGCCAGCAGTTTATCCTGGGCTCGCACAGATACGCAGTATTTT.

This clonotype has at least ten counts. The CDR3 sequence: CASSQDFAGTYPYNEQFF. In DNA, the CDR3 is TGTGCCAGCAGCCAAGATTTCGCCGGGACTTACCCCTACAATGAGCAGTTCTTC. This chain uses TRBV4-2 with TRBJ2-1, with a weak D call TRBD2 (6 bases). The CDR3 loop spans 18 amino acids. Germline V gene sequence: CDR1 LGHNA, CDR2 YNFKEQ. V lost 0 bases to trimming and J lost 2 bases, with 17 bases between them.